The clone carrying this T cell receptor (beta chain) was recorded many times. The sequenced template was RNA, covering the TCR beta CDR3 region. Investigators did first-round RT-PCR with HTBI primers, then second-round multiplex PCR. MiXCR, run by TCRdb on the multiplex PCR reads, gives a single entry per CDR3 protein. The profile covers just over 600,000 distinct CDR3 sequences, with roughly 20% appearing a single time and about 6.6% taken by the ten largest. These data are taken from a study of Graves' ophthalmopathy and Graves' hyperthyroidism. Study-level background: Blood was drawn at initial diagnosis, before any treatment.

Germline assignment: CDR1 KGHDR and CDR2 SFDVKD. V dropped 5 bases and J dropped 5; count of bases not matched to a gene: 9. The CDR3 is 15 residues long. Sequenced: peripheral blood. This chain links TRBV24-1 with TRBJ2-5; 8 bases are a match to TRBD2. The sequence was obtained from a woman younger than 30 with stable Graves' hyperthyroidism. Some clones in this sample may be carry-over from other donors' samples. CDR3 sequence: CATSGLIAGRETQYF. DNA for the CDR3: TGTGCCACCAGTGGCTTGATAGCGGGGAGGGAGACCCAGTACTTC.